Following are 28 T cell receptor beta chains from one sample sequenced in a study of tumor-infiltrating lymphocytes in primary liver carcinoma. The approximately 17-32 mg bulk tissue piece was not sorted before simultaneous RNA and DNA extraction. A primer matching the constant region was used to make TCR beta cDNA from approximately 520 ng of total RNA. Researchers made the TCR beta libraries by running three nested multiplex PCR rounds with slightly modified ARM-PCR. In the first two PCR rounds, TRBV1-TRBV30 forward primers were paired with a C-beta reverse primer, and each round lasted about 10 cycles. MiXCR, run by TCRdb on the multiplex PCR reads, gives a single entry per CDR3 protein. This table has some 110,000 distinct CDR3 sequences, under 65% appearing once. The specimen sequenced was liver tumor tissue from sampling region 3. Indicated subset: tumor region T3, left-lateral pole. Every receptor here comes from a woman between 55 and 75 years old with primary liver carcinoma and hepatitis B virus infection.

Note on this clonotype: Possible read error: a much larger clone is one base away. The V call is TRBV5-4, the J call TRBJ1-2; TRBD1 is a possible D gene (6 bases). The CDR3 extends over 13 amino acids. Trimming stripped 2 bases from V and 12 bases from J, with 17 bases between. Germline lookup yields CDR1 SGHNT and CDR2 YYREEE (reference sequence). The CDR3 reads CASSFSRQEGHTF. The CDR3 nucleotides read TGTGCCAGCAGCTTCTCCCGACAGGAAGGCCACACCTTC. Full variable domain (rest looked up from reference TRBV5-4 and TRBJ1-2): ETGVTQSPTHLIKTRGQQVTLRCSSQSGHNTVSWYQQALGQGPQFIFQYYREEENGRGNFPPRFSGLQFPNYSSELNVNALELDDSALYLCASSFSRQEGHTFGSGTRLTVV.

This clonotype was recorded at least ten times. The chain recombines TRBV5-1 with TRBJ1-3, with D possibly matching TRBD1 (5 bases). The germline gives CDR1 SGHRS, CDR2 YFSETQ. Between the trimmed V and J ends, which lost 1 base and 2 bases, there was a span of 7 bases. The CDR3 spans 14 residues. The CDR3 loop reads CASSLTGAGNTIYF. CDR3 sequence (DNA): TGCGCCAGCAGCTTGACAGGTGCTGGAAACACCATATATTTT.

Of note for this clonotype: One base away lies a much larger clone, so this may be a sequencing read error. The J gene is TRBJ1-1, the V gene TRBV6-4, with a possible D match to TRBD1 (5 bases). Germline CDR1 reads MRHNA; CDR2 reads SNTAGT. This CDR3 contains 14 residues. V lost 3 bases to trimming and J lost 6 bases, with 14 bases between them. In DNA, the CDR3 is TGTGCCAGCAGTGAAGACAGCACAAGCTCTGAAGCTTTCTTT. It translates to CASSEDSTSSEAFF.

This rearrangement joins TRBV11-3 to TRBJ2-1; 7 bases map to TRBD2. CDR3 length: 17 residues. Per the germline V gene, CDR1 is SGHNT and CDR2 is YENEEA. V dropped 1 base and J dropped 8; count of bases not matched to a gene: 14. CDR3 coding DNA: TGTGCCAGCAGCTTAGGGCGGGGGTATTGGGGTGTCGATGAGCAGTTCTTC. Translation gives CASSLGRGYWGVDEQFF.

Comments on this clonotype: A much larger clone is a single base away; this may be a read error. V and J are TRBV11-2 and TRBJ2-7; TRBD1 might be the D (5 bases). CDR1 is SGHAT and CDR2 is FQNNGV in the germline V gene. This CDR3 contains 14 residues. CDR3 loop: CASSPNRNSYGQYF. The CDR3 DNA is TGTGCCAGCAGCCCTAACAGGAACTCCTACGGGCAGTACTTC.

Of note for this clonotype: The junction departs from the called germline gene at one end, perhaps through a read error. The V gene is TRBV11-3, the J gene TRBJ2-3, with 9 bases identical to TRBD2. CDR1 and CDR2 (germline): SGHNT, YENEEA. The CDR3 consists of 15 residues. The CDR3: CASCLEAGGPDMQYF. The CDR3 region has the DNA TGTGCCAGCTGCTTAGAAGCGGGAGGACCAGATATGCAGTATTTT.

The chain employs TRBV12-3 or TRBV12-4 and TRBJ1-5, with 7 bases lining up with TRBD1. After removal of 6 bases from V and 11 bases from J, the junction contained 16 bases not matched to a gene. CDR3 length equals 15 residues. The CDR3: CASSHDRGGRESQHF. The CDR3 region has the DNA TGTGCCAGCAGCCACGATCGAGGGGGCAGGGAGTCCCAGCATTTT.

The genes are TRBV28 and TRBJ2-1; TRBD1 aligns across 10 bases. CDR1 MDHEN and CDR2 SYDVKM come from the germline V gene. The junction had 14 bases not matched to a gene; V was cut back by 7 bases and J by 5 bases. This CDR3 is 17 amino acids long. The CDR3 nucleotides are TGTGCCAGCAAAGGGACAGGGGCCCGCAAAGTCCACAATGAGCAGTTCTTC. It yields the protein CASKGTGARKVHNEQFF.

A remark on this clonotype: Since a much larger clone is just one base distant, this may be a read error. This sequence joins TRBV6-1 and TRBJ2-7, with 8 nucleotides matching TRBD2. The CDR3 is 15 residues long. Looked up from germline, CDR1 is MNHNS and CDR2 is SASEGT. In nucleotides, the CDR3 is TGTGTCAGCAGTGCCTACGGGACTAGAAAATACGAGCAGTACTTC. It is translated as CVSSAYGTRKYEQYF.

With regard to this clonotype: This CDR3 is missing its conserved last phenylalanine or tryptophan, likely due to a read error. The rearrangement uses TRBV6-1 and TRBJ1-2; D not certain. Germline CDR1 is MNHNS and CDR2 is SASEGT. The CDR3 has 14 residues. CDR3 bases: TGTGCCAGCAGATTTGGCAGCACTAACCATGGCTACACCCTC. Encoded protein: CASRFGSTNHGYTL.

This clonotype was counted many times. This sequence joins TRBV14 and TRBJ2-6; D may be TRBD2 (5 bases). The germline CDR1 and CDR2 sequences are SGHDN and FVKESK. There are 17 residues in the CDR3. V was cut by 1 base and J by 5 bases, with 15 bases left in between. CDR3 bases: TGTGCCAGCAGCCAAGGCGGACGGGGTCTCCGGGCCAACGTCCTGACTTTC. Translation: CASSQGGRGLRANVLTF.

In its sample, this clonotype was seen once. The chain recombines TRBV7-9 with TRBJ2-3, with 9 positions matching TRBD2. The ends lost 0 bases at V and 7 bases at J; junction bases unmatched: 5. This CDR3 has 15 amino acids. Germline assignment: CDR1 SEHNR and CDR2 FQNEAQ (reference sequence). CDR3 sequence reads: CASSLASSGTNTQYF. CDR3 in DNA: TGTGCCAGCAGCTTAGCGTCTAGCGGGACAAATACGCAGTATTTT.

In regard to this clonotype: Given a much more abundant clone one base away, this may be a read error. J is TRBJ2-7 and V is TRBV12-3 or TRBV12-4; tentatively, D is TRBD1 or TRBD2 (5 bases each). Trimming left V 10 bases short and J 0 bases short, with 16 bases between. The length of the CDR3 is 14 residues. Written as DNA, the CDR3 is TGTGCCAACAGCACCGGGACCCACTCCTACGAGCAGTACTTC. Amino acids: CANSTGTHSYEQYF.

Regarding this clonotype: This likely comes from a read error, as the CDR3 has no conserved phenylalanine or tryptophan at its end. The limits of the CDR3 on the DNA are not certain, so only TCRdb's listed CDR3 is given. The J gene is TRBJ1-1, the V gene TRBV11-2; the D call TRBD1 from the table was never checked on the DNA. The CDR3 contains 13 residues when both ends are counted. Germline CDR1 SGHAT, CDR2 FQNNGV. The CDR3 spells CASNRQGNTEALL.

Note on this clonotype: Relative to the germline gene, one junction end is altered; a read error may explain this. The chain recombines TRBV29-1 with TRBJ2-2, with a weak D call TRBD1 (6 bases). This CDR3 comprises 14 residues. Germline CDR1 SQVTM, CDR2 ANQGSEA. The CDR3 is CSAEGTSRIGELFF. In DNA, the CDR3 is TGCAGCGCTGAAGGGACAAGCCGGATCGGGGAGCTGTTTTTT.

At least ten counts were recorded for this clonotype. The gene calls are TRBV30 and TRBJ1-5; D gene unclear. From germline, CDR1 is GTSNPN and CDR2 SVGIG (reference sequence). Trimming pared 2 bases from V and 4 bases from J, leaving 9 bases between. The length of the CDR3 is 13 residues. The CDR3 bases are TGTGCCTGGAGTAGTAGAAGGAATCAGCCCCAGCATTTT. It translates to CAWSSRRNQPQHF.

As regards this clonotype: Likely a read error: the CDR3 ends without its conserved phenylalanine or tryptophan. This rearrangement joins TRBV12-3 or TRBV12-4 to TRBJ2-7, with D unclear. The CDR3 is 14 residues long. Trimming removed 0 bases from V and 1 base from J, with 7 bases in between. This CDR3 reads CASSLAARSYEQYL. For the CDR3, the DNA is TGTGCCAGCAGTTTAGCTGCTAGGTCCTACGAGCAGTACTTG.

This clonotype was observed a few times. This could be a read error, since a much larger clone is one nucleotide away. CDR3 in amino acids: CAISESLDSYGQYF. Here the CDR3 DNA reads TGTGCCATCAGTGAGTCCCTGGACTCCTACGGGCAGTACTTC. This chain joins TRBV10-3 and TRBJ2-7; D perhaps matches TRBD2 (5 bases). Per germline, CDR1 ENHRY and CDR2 SYGVKD. CDR3 length: 14 residues.

As for this clonotype: This may be a read error, as it is one base from a much larger clone. This chain links TRBV5-6 with TRBJ2-1, with 11 bases fitting TRBD2. CDR1 and CDR2 (germline): SGHDT, YYEEEE. The CDR3 extends over 18 amino acids. The CDR3 sequence: CASSGSGRAASSYIEQFF. The CDR3 nucleotides are TGTGCCAGCAGCGGTAGCGGGAGGGCCGCCAGTTCCTACATTGAGCAGTTCTTC.

The J gene is TRBJ2-2, the V gene TRBV7-8, with D possibly TRBD2 on 6 matching bases. Germline loops: CDR1 SGHVS, CDR2 FQNEAQ. This CDR3 region has 12 residues. CDR3 sequence reads: CVARGSTGELFF. Written as DNA, the CDR3 is TGTGTCGCGCGGGGAAGCACCGGGGAGCTGTTTTTT. Drawing the rest from reference TRBV7-8 and TRBJ2-2, the complete variable domain is GAGVSQSPRYKVAKRGQDVALRCDPISGHVSLFWYQQALGQGPEFLTYFQNEAQLDKSGLPSDRFFAERPEGSVSTLKIQRTQQEDSAVYLCVARGSTGELFFGEGSRLTVL.

In its sample, this clonotype was seen many times. J is TRBJ1-5 and V is TRBV5-5; 7 bases match TRBD1. Germline V gives CDR1 SGHKS, CDR2 YYEKEE (reference sequence). V lost 4 bases, J lost 3 bases, and 16 bases stayed unmatched. The CDR3 sequence is 18 residues long. CDR3 in amino acids: CASSPRAGQAITNQPQHF. CDR3 nucleotide sequence: TGTGCCAGCAGCCCTCGTGCCGGACAGGCGATTACCAATCAGCCCCAGCATTTT.

There are a few counts of this clonotype. The conserved phenylalanine or tryptophan normally closing the CDR3 is absent here, so this likely arose from a read error. The chain links TRBV20-1 to TRBJ2-2; D possibly corresponds to TRBD1 (5 bases). Trimming removed 0 bases from V and 6 bases from J, with 8 bases in between. The germline gives CDR1 DFQATT, CDR2 SNEGSKA (reference sequence). The CDR3 runs to 13 residues. The CDR3 region has the DNA TGCAGTGCTAGAGATCCAGGGCCCGGGGAGCTGTTTCTT. Protein product: CSARDPGPGELFL.

For this clonotype: This may be a read error, as it is one base from a much larger clone. This chain joins TRBV5-4 and TRBJ2-3, with 7 bases fitting TRBD2. Germline V gene sequence: CDR1 SGHNT, CDR2 YYREEE (reference sequence). This CDR3 region has 15 residues. In DNA form, the CDR3 reads TGTACCAGCAGCTGGGGGGGAGGGGCTGGAGATACGCAGTATTTT. Protein sequence: CTSSWGGGAGDTQYF.

Comments on this clonotype: One base away lies a much larger clone, so this may be a sequencing read error. J is TRBJ2-2 and V is TRBV30, with 7 bases aligning to TRBD1. CDR3 size: 14 residues. Trimming at V came to 8 bases and at J to 1 base, leaving 7 bases not matched to a gene. Looked up from germline, CDR1 is GTSNPN and CDR2 is SVGIG (reference sequence). The DNA for the CDR3 is TGTGCCCTGCTGGGACAGATGAACACCGGGGAGCTGTTTTTT. Translating it yields CALLGQMNTGELFF.

Worth noting for this clonotype: Germline is not matched at one junction end, which may reflect a read error. The chain combines TRBV29-1 with TRBJ2-2; D remains ambiguous. This CDR3 has 13 residues. Per the germline V gene, CDR1 is SQVTM and CDR2 is ANQGSEA. In DNA form, the CDR3 reads TGCGGCGTTGTGAGCCAGAACACAGGGGAGCTGTTTTTT. As protein: CGVVSQNTGELFF.

As regards this clonotype: Since a much larger clone is just one base distant, this may be a read error. This chain uses TRBV6-5 with TRBJ1-2; weak D call: TRBD1 (5 bases). The CDR3 spans 14 residues. The germline V and J ends were trimmed by 6 bases and 6 bases, with 17 bases remaining between them. Germline loops: CDR1 MNHEY, CDR2 SVGAGI. The CDR3 nucleotides read TGTGCCAGCAGCTTTAAGAACAGGAGGCATGGCTACACCTTC. Amino acid sequence: CASSFKNRRHGYTF.

This clonotype has a count of ten or more. The V and J genes are TRBV12-3 or TRBV12-4 and TRBJ2-1, with 7 nucleotides matching TRBD2. V lost 3 bases to trimming and J lost 9 bases; unmatched junction nucleotides: 11. This CDR3 has 15 residues. In DNA, the CDR3 is TGTGCCAGCAGTTTTTTGGCGGGAGACTCCGGTGAGCAGTTCTTC. Protein product: CASSFLAGDSGEQFF.

The genes are TRBV29-1 and TRBJ1-6; tentative D call: TRBD1 (5 bases). Trimming removed 6 bases at V and 9 bases at J, with 15 bases between. The CDR3 totals 13 residues. The germline CDR1 and CDR2 sequences are SQVTM and ANQGSEA. The CDR3 region has the DNA TGCAGCGTGACGCAGGGAGCCATTTCACCCCTCCACTTT. Protein sequence: CSVTQGAISPLHF.